The rows below give T cell receptor beta chains drawn from one sample of a study of shared clonotypes between healthy human individuals. Profiling relied on immunoSEQ multiplex PCR, and the TCRdb table lists in-frame clones only, not all of them. The top ten clones hold around 0.12% of a sample with hundreds of thousands of clones, 85% to 95% of them seen once. The source material was naive CD8+ T cells sorted from blood. The origin of the receptors is a young woman in good health. CDR3s include the opening cysteine and the closing phenylalanine or tryptophan. D genes are given only for firm matches. Expanded clones get a size class; other rows say once, few or many, or leave the size out.

j_call: TRBJ2-3; d_call: -; clone_size: -; v_call: TRBV9; cdr3_aa: CASSVVSTDTQYF; cdr3_nt: TGTGCCAGCAGCGTAGTAAGCACAGATACGCAGTATTTT
j_call: TRBJ2-1; d_call: -; clone_size: -; v_call: TRBV29-1; cdr3_aa: CSVEAWDTSYNEQFF; cdr3_nt: TGCAGCGTTGAAGCGTGGGACACTTCCTACAATGAGCAGTTCTTC
j_call: TRBJ1-4; d_call: -; clone_size: -; v_call: TRBV25-1; cdr3_aa: CASSDLTAEPPNEKLFF; cdr3_nt: TGTGCCAGCAGTGACTTGACAGCAGAACCGCCTAATGAAAAACTGTTTTTT
j_call: TRBJ2-7; d_call: -; clone_size: -; v_call: TRBV29-1; cdr3_aa: CSVRDPGYEQYF; cdr3_nt: TGCAGCGTGCGGGACCCGGGCTACGAGCAGTACTTC
j_call: TRBJ2-1; d_call: -; clone_size: -; v_call: TRBV9; cdr3_aa: CASSVDSNSYNEQFF; cdr3_nt: TGTGCCAGCAGCGTAGATTCAAACTCCTACAATGAGCAGTTCTTC
j_call: TRBJ2-7; d_call: -; clone_size: -; v_call: TRBV4-2; cdr3_aa: CASSQEMSGEQYF; cdr3_nt: TGTGCCAGCAGCCAAGAAATGTCGGGGGAGCAGTACTTC
j_call: TRBJ2-7; d_call: TRBD1; clone_size: -; v_call: TRBV7-9; cdr3_aa: CASSLGQGDYEQYF; cdr3_nt: TGTGCCAGCAGCTTGGGACAGGGGGACTACGAGCAGTACTTC
j_call: TRBJ2-5; d_call: -; clone_size: -; v_call: TRBV27; cdr3_aa: CASSLGTGATETQYF; cdr3_nt: TGTGCCAGCAGTTTAGGCACTGGCGCTACAGAGACCCAGTACTTC
j_call: TRBJ2-1; d_call: -; clone_size: -; v_call: TRBV27; cdr3_aa: CASSLSPAYNEQFF; cdr3_nt: TGTGCCAGCAGTTTAAGTCCGGCCTACAATGAGCAGTTCTTC
j_call: TRBJ2-1; d_call: -; clone_size: -; v_call: TRBV6-6; cdr3_aa: CASSYSDEQFF; cdr3_nt: TGTGCCAGCAGTTACTCGGATGAGCAGTTCTTC
j_call: TRBJ2-7; d_call: -; clone_size: -; v_call: TRBV19; cdr3_aa: CASSIDLPGKRYEQYF; cdr3_nt: TGTGCCAGTAGTATAGATCTCCCGGGGAAGAGATACGAGCAGTACTTC
j_call: TRBJ2-1; d_call: -; clone_size: -; v_call: TRBV6-1; cdr3_aa: CASSDPGARYNEQFF; cdr3_nt: TGTGCCAGCAGTGACCCAGGGGCTCGCTACAATGAGCAGTTCTTC
j_call: TRBJ2-7; d_call: TRBD2; clone_size: -; v_call: TRBV7-6; cdr3_aa: CASSAGTSGRNYEQYF; cdr3_nt: TGTGCCAGCAGCGCGGGGACTAGCGGGAGAAACTACGAGCAGTACTTC
j_call: TRBJ2-5; d_call: TRBD2; clone_size: -; v_call: TRBV2; cdr3_aa: CASRDGGGQETQYF; cdr3_nt: TGTGCCAGCAGGGATGGCGGGGGCCAAGAGACCCAGTACTTC
j_call: TRBJ2-5; d_call: -; clone_size: -; v_call: TRBV28; cdr3_aa: CASTLSPDGEETQYF; cdr3_nt: TGTGCCAGCACCCTATCGCCCGACGGGGAAGAGACCCAGTACTTC
j_call: TRBJ2-1; d_call: TRBD2; clone_size: -; v_call: TRBV19; cdr3_aa: CASSFLTSGSALSSYNEQFF; cdr3_nt: TGTGCCAGTAGTTTCTTGACTAGCGGGAGCGCCCTTAGCTCCTACAATGAGCAGTTCTTC
j_call: TRBJ1-2; d_call: -; clone_size: -; v_call: TRBV19; cdr3_aa: CASSTKGTDQSGYGYTF; cdr3_nt: TGTGCCAGTAGTACCAAAGGGACCGACCAGAGCGGGTATGGCTACACCTTC
j_call: TRBJ2-5; d_call: -; clone_size: once; v_call: TRBV28; cdr3_aa: CASSLISGVQETQYF; cdr3_nt: TGTGCCAGCAGTTTGATTTCAGGGGTACAAGAGACCCAGTACTTC
j_call: TRBJ2-1; d_call: TRBD2; clone_size: -; v_call: TRBV5-4; cdr3_aa: CASSLQTGGVYEQFF; cdr3_nt: TGTGCCAGCAGCTTGCAGACGGGAGGGGTTTATGAGCAGTTCTTC
j_call: TRBJ2-1; d_call: TRBD2; clone_size: -; v_call: TRBV10-2; cdr3_aa: CASSDGDYYNEQFF; cdr3_nt: TGCGCCAGCAGTGACGGGGACTACTACAATGAGCAGTTCTTC
j_call: TRBJ1-2; d_call: -; clone_size: -; v_call: TRBV11-1; cdr3_aa: CASSQGWSFDAGYTF; cdr3_nt: TGTGCCAGCAGCCAAGGCTGGTCATTCGACGCAGGCTACACCTTC
j_call: TRBJ2-2; d_call: TRBD2; clone_size: once; v_call: TRBV5-8; cdr3_aa: CASSWVLAGGPGELFF; cdr3_nt: TGTGCCAGCAGCTGGGTCCTAGCGGGAGGGCCCGGGGAGCTGTTTTTT
j_call: TRBJ2-7; d_call: -; clone_size: -; v_call: TRBV4-1; cdr3_aa: CASSQRALIENEQYF; cdr3_nt: TGCGCCAGCAGCCAGAGGGCACTCATAGAGAACGAGCAGTACTTC
j_call: TRBJ2-1; d_call: TRBD1; clone_size: -; v_call: TRBV7-9; cdr3_aa: CASSLTGGRYNEQFF; cdr3_nt: TGTGCCAGCAGCTTAACAGGGGGCCGGTACAATGAGCAGTTCTTC
j_call: TRBJ2-3; d_call: TRBD2; clone_size: -; v_call: TRBV7-9; cdr3_aa: CASSLAASTDTQYF; cdr3_nt: TGTGCCAGCAGCCTAGCGGCTAGCACAGATACGCAGTATTTT
j_call: TRBJ2-7; d_call: TRBD2; clone_size: -; v_call: TRBV28; cdr3_aa: CASSLFTGLAGVGQYF; cdr3_nt: TGTGCCAGCAGTTTATTCACAGGACTAGCGGGAGTAGGGCAGTACTTC
j_call: TRBJ1-2; d_call: -; clone_size: once; v_call: TRBV2; cdr3_aa: CASSDTAAYGYTF; cdr3_nt: TGTGCCAGCAGTGATACGGCAGCCTATGGCTACACCTTC
j_call: TRBJ2-5; d_call: -; clone_size: once; v_call: TRBV27; cdr3_aa: CASSLSPGSAQETQYF; cdr3_nt: TGTGCCAGCAGTTTAAGCCCAGGAAGCGCTCAAGAGACCCAGTACTTC
j_call: TRBJ2-7; d_call: -; clone_size: -; v_call: TRBV28; cdr3_aa: CASSGGLPYEQYF; cdr3_nt: TGTGCCAGCAGCGGGGGACTCCCCTACGAGCAGTACTTC
j_call: TRBJ2-7; d_call: TRBD2; clone_size: -; v_call: TRBV19; cdr3_aa: CASSIVRGRTSGNYEQYF; cdr3_nt: TGTGCCAGTAGTATAGTTAGGGGAAGGACTAGCGGAAACTACGAGCAGTACTTC
j_call: TRBJ2-7; d_call: TRBD1; clone_size: -; v_call: TRBV5-8; cdr3_aa: CASSGQGPWKQYF; cdr3_nt: TGTGCCAGCAGCGGACAGGGGCCATGGAAGCAGTACTTC
j_call: TRBJ2-7; d_call: TRBD2; clone_size: few; v_call: TRBV10-2; cdr3_aa: CASTASGYEQYF; cdr3_nt: TGCGCCAGCACTGCTAGCGGCTACGAGCAGTACTTC
j_call: TRBJ1-1; d_call: -; clone_size: -; v_call: TRBV19; cdr3_aa: CASSTAGLEAFF; cdr3_nt: TGTGCCAGTAGCACCGCCGGCCTTGAAGCTTTCTTT
j_call: TRBJ2-7; d_call: -; clone_size: -; v_call: TRBV7-9; cdr3_aa: CASSFTTSDVDEQYF; cdr3_nt: TGTGCCAGCAGCTTCACGACTAGTGACGTGGACGAGCAGTACTTC
j_call: TRBJ1-1; d_call: -; clone_size: few; v_call: TRBV30; cdr3_aa: CACDPGVNTEAFF; cdr3_nt: TGTGCCTGTGACCCTGGGGTGAACACTGAAGCTTTCTTT
j_call: TRBJ2-6; d_call: -; clone_size: -; v_call: TRBV9; cdr3_aa: CASSVGSGANVLTF; cdr3_nt: TGTGCCAGCAGCGTAGGGTCTGGGGCCAACGTCCTGACTTTC
j_call: TRBJ2-7; d_call: -; clone_size: -; v_call: TRBV7-9; cdr3_aa: CASSFWQGGYYEQYF; cdr3_nt: TGTGCCAGCAGCTTCTGGCAGGGAGGTTACTACGAGCAGTACTTC
j_call: TRBJ1-5; d_call: -; clone_size: -; v_call: TRBV19; cdr3_aa: CASSITGVYSNQPQHF; cdr3_nt: TGTGCCAGTAGTATAACAGGAGTGTATAGCAATCAGCCCCAGCATTTT
j_call: TRBJ2-7; d_call: TRBD2; clone_size: -; v_call: TRBV7-2; cdr3_aa: CASSLSGTSGSEQYF; cdr3_nt: TGTGCCAGCAGCCTCTCTGGGACTAGCGGGAGCGAGCAGTACTTC
j_call: TRBJ1-2; d_call: -; clone_size: -; v_call: TRBV28; cdr3_aa: CASNSDGYTF; cdr3_nt: TGTGCCAGCAACTCAGATGGCTACACCTTC
j_call: TRBJ1-4; d_call: -; clone_size: -; v_call: TRBV7-9; cdr3_aa: CASRPTTGPSREKLFF; cdr3_nt: TGTGCCAGCAGACCTACTACAGGGCCGTCAAGAGAAAAACTGTTTTTT
j_call: TRBJ1-1; d_call: -; clone_size: -; v_call: TRBV6-5; cdr3_aa: CASSYWGLNTEAFF; cdr3_nt: TGTGCCAGCAGTTACTGGGGCTTGAACACTGAAGCTTTCTTT
j_call: TRBJ2-4; d_call: -; clone_size: -; v_call: TRBV5-8; cdr3_aa: CASSPVLGNKNIQYF; cdr3_nt: TGTGCCAGCAGCCCGGTGTTGGGGAACAAAAACATTCAGTACTTC
j_call: TRBJ1-1; d_call: -; clone_size: -; v_call: TRBV6-6; cdr3_aa: CASSYLITGTTEAFF; cdr3_nt: TGTGCCAGCAGTTACCTTATTACAGGGACGACTGAAGCTTTCTTT
j_call: TRBJ2-3; d_call: TRBD1; clone_size: -; v_call: TRBV28; cdr3_aa: CASSEPGQNTDTQYF; cdr3_nt: TGTGCCAGCAGTGAGCCGGGACAGAACACAGATACGCAGTATTTT
j_call: TRBJ2-7; d_call: -; clone_size: -; v_call: TRBV28; cdr3_aa: CASSINTGYEQYF; cdr3_nt: TGTGCCAGCAGCATTAATACAGGCTACGAGCAGTACTTC
j_call: TRBJ2-7; d_call: TRBD2; clone_size: -; v_call: TRBV7-9; cdr3_aa: CASSPDPGGSSYEQYF; cdr3_nt: TGTGCCAGCAGCCCCGATCCGGGAGGGTCTTCCTACGAGCAGTACTTC
j_call: TRBJ2-1; d_call: -; clone_size: -; v_call: TRBV11-1; cdr3_aa: CASSFQGYNEQFF; cdr3_nt: TGTGCCAGCAGCTTCCAGGGATACAATGAGCAGTTCTTC